The source of this T cell receptor beta chain is a study of blood T cell repertoires in COVID-19. CDR1 is SGHDN and CDR2 is FVKESK in the germline V gene. Unmatched junction bases numbered 13, after V lost 0 bases and J lost 0 bases. CDR3 size: 20 residues. TCRdb's table, derived via immunoSEQ multiplex PCR, lists solely in-frame clones and lacks some. The table has 350,000 or so clones, roughly 86% seen once. V and J are TRBV14 and TRBJ2-1; TRBD2 matches 8 bases. The sequenced material came from PBMCs or T cells enriched from blood (not recorded which). This TCR derives from a woman in her thirties who had been exposed to COVID-19. The CDR3 nucleotides read TGTGCCAGCAGCCAAGATAAAGGACTAGCTAGTGGGGGCTCCTACAATGAGCAGTTCTTC. It specifies CASSQDKGLASGGSYNEQFF. Using reference TRBV14 and TRBJ2-1 for the parts outside the CDR3, the full variable domain is EAGVTQFPSHSVIEKGQTVTLRCDPISGHDNLYWYRRVMGKEIKFLLHFVKESKQDESGMPNNRFLAERTGGTYSTLKVQPAELEDSGVYFCASSQDKGLASGGSYNEQFFGPGTRLTVL.